These T cell receptor beta chains were read from a single sample in a study of T and B cells in COVID-19 patients. TCRdb re-called the multiplex PCR reads with MiXCR, one entry per CDR3 protein. The sample records 20,000 to 25,000 distinct CDR3 sequences, approximately 30% being singletons. The source material was blood. The origin of the receptors is a human donor who had recovered from COVID-19. CDR3s leave out the opening cysteine and the closing phenylalanine or tryptophan.

j_call v_call cdr3_aa
TRBJ2-5 TRBV6-1 ASSEYGLTETQY
TRBJ1-6 TRBV18 ASSLYSYSPLH
TRBJ1-4 TRBV5-4 ASSLGPNPNEKLF
TRBJ2-5 TRBV11-3 ASRATGGPWETQY
TRBJ2-6 TRBV19 ATRVTGAGANVLT
TRBJ2-5 TRBV5-5 ASSPGVGGGETQY
TRBJ2-5 TRBV20-1 SAEGLSAGQETQY
TRBJ2-7 TRBV5-5 ASRRPGGRTYEQY
TRBJ2-1 TRBV2 ASNRGSDNEQF
TRBJ2-5 TRBV4-2 ASSPTLAGTQETQY
TRBJ1-3 TRBV6-5 ASSERQGSSGNTIY
TRBJ2-7 TRBV15 ATSTLGQGNEEQY
TRBJ2-6 TRBV19 ASTDRGRGANVLT
TRBJ1-1 TRBV12-3/TRBV12-4 ASSSSSEAF
TRBJ2-5 TRBV12-3/TRBV12-4 ASSKKGLAGGQETQY
TRBJ2-1 TRBV6-2/TRBV6-3 ASTGRGGQF
TRBJ1-3 TRBV30 AWSVPSASGNTIY
TRBJ2-3 TRBV11-3 ASSQNTRGDTQY
TRBJ2-1 TRBV4-2 ASSQNPATANEQF
TRBJ1-1 TRBV6-5 ASCRTGNTEAF
TRBJ1-2 TRBV6-4 AVRTGPYGYT
TRBJ2-7 TRBV7-9 ASSPRDRGFYEQY
TRBJ2-3 TRBV18 ASSPGLAGDVGTDTQY